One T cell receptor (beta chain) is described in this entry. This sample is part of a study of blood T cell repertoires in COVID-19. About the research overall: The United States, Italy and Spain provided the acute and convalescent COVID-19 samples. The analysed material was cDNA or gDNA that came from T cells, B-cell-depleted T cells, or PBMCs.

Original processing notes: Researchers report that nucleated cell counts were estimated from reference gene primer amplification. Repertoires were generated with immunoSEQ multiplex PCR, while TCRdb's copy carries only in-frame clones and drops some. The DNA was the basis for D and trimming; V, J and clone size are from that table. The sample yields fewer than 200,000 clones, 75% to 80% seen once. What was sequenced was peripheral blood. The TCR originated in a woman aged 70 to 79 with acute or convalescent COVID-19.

The CDR3 sequence is CASSPTLSGNTIYF. Written as DNA, the CDR3 is TGTGCCAGCAGTCCGACACTCTCTGGAAACACCATATATTTT. This chain connects TRBV3-1 (or the pseudogene TRBV3-2) to TRBJ1-3; D remains unclear. The CDR3 consists of 14 residues. Germline CDR1 and CDR2: LGHDT and YNNKEL (reference sequence). Trimming left V 6 bases short and J 0 bases short, with 9 bases between.